The sequence of this T cell receptor beta chain was determined in a study of patients and donors after allogeneic stem cell transplantation. A single record per CDR3 protein comes from TCRdb applying MiXCR to the RT-PCR reads. The sample yields roughly 26,000 distinct CDR3 sequences, over 7% seen once. This CDR3 is 11 amino acids long. Germline values: CDR1 MGHDK, CDR2 SYGVNS. V lost 6 bases and J 3 bases, leaving 5 bases between the germline ends. This chain links TRBV25-1 with TRBJ2-5; D unresolved. The sample was blood, either unsorted or a sorted T cell fraction (not recorded which). The source is a human donor who was either an allogeneic HSCT recipient or a stem cell or donor lymphocyte infusion donor (not recorded which). It is not recorded whose cells these are; they may come from a transplant donor. CDR3: CASRLEETQYF. CDR3 sequence (DNA): TGTGCCAGCAGGTTGGAAGAGACCCAGTACTTC.